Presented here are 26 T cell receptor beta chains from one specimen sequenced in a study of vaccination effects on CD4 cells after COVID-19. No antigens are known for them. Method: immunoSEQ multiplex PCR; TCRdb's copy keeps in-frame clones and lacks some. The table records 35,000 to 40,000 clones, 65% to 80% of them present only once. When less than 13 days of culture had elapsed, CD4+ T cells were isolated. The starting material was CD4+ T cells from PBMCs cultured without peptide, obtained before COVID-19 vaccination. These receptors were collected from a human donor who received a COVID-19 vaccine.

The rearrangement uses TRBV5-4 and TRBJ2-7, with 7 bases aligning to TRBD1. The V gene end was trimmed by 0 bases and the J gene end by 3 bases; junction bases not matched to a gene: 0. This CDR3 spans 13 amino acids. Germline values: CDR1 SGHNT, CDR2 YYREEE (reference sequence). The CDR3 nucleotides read TGTGCCAGCAGCTTGGGGACAGGCTACGAGCAGTACTTC. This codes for CASSLGTGYEQYF. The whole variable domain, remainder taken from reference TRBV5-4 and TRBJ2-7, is ETGVTQSPTHLIKTRGQQVTLRCSSQSGHNTVSWYQQALGQGPQFIFQYYREEENGRGNFPPRFSGLQFPNYSSELNVNALELDDSALYLCASSLGTGYEQYFGPGTRLTVT.

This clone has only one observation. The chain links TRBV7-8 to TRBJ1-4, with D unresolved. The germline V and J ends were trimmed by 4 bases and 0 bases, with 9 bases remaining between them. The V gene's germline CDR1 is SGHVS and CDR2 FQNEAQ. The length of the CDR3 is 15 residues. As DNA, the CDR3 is TGTGCCAGCAGCTGGGGTACAGCAACTAATGAAAAACTGTTTTTT. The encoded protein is CASSWGTATNEKLFF.

DNA for the CDR3: TGCGCCAGCAGCTTGACAGGGGCAGGTGAAAAACTGTTTTTT. Translating gives CASSLTGAGEKLFF. This chain links TRBV5-1 with TRBJ1-4, with 7 positions matching TRBD1. Germline CDR1 SGHRS, CDR2 YFSETQ. V gave up 1 base and J gave up 7 bases; unmatched junction bases: 4. CDR3 length equals 14 residues. The whole variable domain, remainder taken from reference TRBV5-1 and TRBJ1-4, is KAGVTQTPRYLIKTRGQQVTLSCSPISGHRSVSWYQQTPGQGLQFLFEYFSETQRNKGNFPGRFSGRQFSNSRSEMNVSTLELGDSALYLCASSLTGAGEKLFFGSGTQLSVL.

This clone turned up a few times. CDR3 sequence: CASSLGQTYGYTF. For the CDR3, the DNA is TGTGCCAGCAGTTTGGGGCAGACCTATGGCTACACCTTC. This chain joins TRBV28 and TRBJ1-2; possible D gene TRBD1, 5 bases. CDR1 and CDR2 from the germline V gene are MDHEN and SYDVKM. The CDR3 covers 13 residues. Trimming removed 3 bases at V and 4 bases at J, with 9 bases between.

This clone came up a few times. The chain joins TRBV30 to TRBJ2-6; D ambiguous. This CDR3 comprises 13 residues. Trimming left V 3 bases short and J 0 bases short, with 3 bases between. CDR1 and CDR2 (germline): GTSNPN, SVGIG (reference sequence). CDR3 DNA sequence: TGTGCCTGGAGAAACTCTGGGGCCAACGTCCTGACTTTC. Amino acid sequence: CAWRNSGANVLTF.

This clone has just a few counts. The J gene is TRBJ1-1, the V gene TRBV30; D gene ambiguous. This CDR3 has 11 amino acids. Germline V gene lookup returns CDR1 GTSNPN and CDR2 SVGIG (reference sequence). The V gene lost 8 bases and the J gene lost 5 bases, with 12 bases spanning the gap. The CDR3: CATRWKTEAFF. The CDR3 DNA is TGTGCCACCCGGTGGAAGACTGAAGCTTTCTTT.

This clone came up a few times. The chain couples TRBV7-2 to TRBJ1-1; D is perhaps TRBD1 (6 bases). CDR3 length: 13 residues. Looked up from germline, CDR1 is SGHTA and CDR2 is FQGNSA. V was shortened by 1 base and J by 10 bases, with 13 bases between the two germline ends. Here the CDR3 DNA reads TGTGCCAGCAGCTTAGGGACAGAAACAGGAGCTTTCTTT. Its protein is CASSLGTETGAFF. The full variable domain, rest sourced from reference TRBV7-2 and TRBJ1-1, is GAGVSQSPSNKVTEKGKDVELRCDPISGHTALYWYRQSLGQGLEFLIYFQGNSAPDKSGLPSDRFSAERTGGSVSTLTIQRTQQEDSAVYLCASSLGTETGAFFGQGTRLTVV.

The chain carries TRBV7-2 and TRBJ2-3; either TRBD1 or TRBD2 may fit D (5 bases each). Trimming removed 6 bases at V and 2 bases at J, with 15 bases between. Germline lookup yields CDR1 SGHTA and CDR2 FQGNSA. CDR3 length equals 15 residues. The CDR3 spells CASRMGRAVTDTQYF. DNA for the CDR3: TGTGCCAGCAGGATGGGACGGGCTGTCACAGATACGCAGTATTTT.

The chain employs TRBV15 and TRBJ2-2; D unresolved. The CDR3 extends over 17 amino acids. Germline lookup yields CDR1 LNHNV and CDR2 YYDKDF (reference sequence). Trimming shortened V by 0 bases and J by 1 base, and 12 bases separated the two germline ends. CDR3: CATSRDVLAGNTGELFF. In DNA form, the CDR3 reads TGTGCCACCAGCAGAGACGTGTTAGCCGGGAACACCGGGGAGCTGTTTTTT.

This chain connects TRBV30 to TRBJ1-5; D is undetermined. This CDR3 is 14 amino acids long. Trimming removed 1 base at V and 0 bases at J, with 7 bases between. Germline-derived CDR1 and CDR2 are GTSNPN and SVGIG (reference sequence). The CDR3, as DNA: TGTGCCTGGAGTGCCCCAAATAGCAATCAGCCCCAGCATTTT. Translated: CAWSAPNSNQPQHF. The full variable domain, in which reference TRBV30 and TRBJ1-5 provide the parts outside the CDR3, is SQTIHQWPATLVQPVGSPLSLECTVEGTSNPNLYWYRQAAGRGLQLLFYSVGIGQISSEVPQNLSASRPQDRQFILSSKKLLLSDSGFYLCAWSAPNSNQPQHFGDGTRLSIL.

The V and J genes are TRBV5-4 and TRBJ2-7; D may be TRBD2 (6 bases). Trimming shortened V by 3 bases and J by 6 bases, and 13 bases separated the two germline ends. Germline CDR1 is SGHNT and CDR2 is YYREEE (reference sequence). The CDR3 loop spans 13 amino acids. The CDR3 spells CASSSERGGEQYF. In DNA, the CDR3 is TGTGCCAGCAGCTCCGAGAGGGGAGGCGAGCAGTACTTC.

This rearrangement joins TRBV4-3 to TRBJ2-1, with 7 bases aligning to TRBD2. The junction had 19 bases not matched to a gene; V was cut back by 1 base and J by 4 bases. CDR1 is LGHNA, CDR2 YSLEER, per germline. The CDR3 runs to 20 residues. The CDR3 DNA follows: TGCGCCAGCAGCCAAGTAACGGGGAGGGGCTTTGGACTTTTGTACAATGAGCAGTTCTTC. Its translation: CASSQVTGRGFGLLYNEQFF.

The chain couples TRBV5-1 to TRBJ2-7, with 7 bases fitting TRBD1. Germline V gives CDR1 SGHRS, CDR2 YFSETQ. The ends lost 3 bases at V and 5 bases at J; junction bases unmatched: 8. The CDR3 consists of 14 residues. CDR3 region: CASSSRGQFNEQYF. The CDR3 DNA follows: TGCGCCAGCAGCTCCCGGGGACAGTTTAACGAGCAGTACTTC.

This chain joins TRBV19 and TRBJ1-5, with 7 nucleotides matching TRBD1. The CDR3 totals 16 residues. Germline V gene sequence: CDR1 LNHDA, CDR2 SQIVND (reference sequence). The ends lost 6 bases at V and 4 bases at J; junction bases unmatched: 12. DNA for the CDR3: TGTGCCAGTAGCCCGAGAACCCTCAGGGGGAATCAGCCCCAGCATTTT. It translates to CASSPRTLRGNQPQHF.

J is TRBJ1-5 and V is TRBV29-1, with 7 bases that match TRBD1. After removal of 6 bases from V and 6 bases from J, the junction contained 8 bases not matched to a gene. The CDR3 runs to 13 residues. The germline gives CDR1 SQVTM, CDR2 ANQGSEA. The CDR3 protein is CSVKTGSGQPQHF. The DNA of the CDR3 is TGCAGCGTCAAGACAGGGAGCGGTCAGCCCCAGCATTTT.

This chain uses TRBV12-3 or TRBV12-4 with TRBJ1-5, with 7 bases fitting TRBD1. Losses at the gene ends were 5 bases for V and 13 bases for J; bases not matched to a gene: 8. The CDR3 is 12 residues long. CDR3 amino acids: CASSALTGAQHF. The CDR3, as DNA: TGTGCCAGCAGTGCCTTAACAGGGGCACAGCATTTT.

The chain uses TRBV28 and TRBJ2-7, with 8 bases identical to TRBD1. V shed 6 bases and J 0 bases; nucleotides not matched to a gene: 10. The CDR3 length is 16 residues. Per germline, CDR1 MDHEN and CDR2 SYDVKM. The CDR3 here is CASSPSGQGNSYEQYF. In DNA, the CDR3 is TGTGCCAGCAGCCCATCCGGACAGGGAAACTCCTACGAGCAGTACTTC.

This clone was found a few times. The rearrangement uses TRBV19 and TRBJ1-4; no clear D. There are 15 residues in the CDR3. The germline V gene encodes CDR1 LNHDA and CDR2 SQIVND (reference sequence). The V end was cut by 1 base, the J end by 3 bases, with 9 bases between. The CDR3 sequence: CASSIVGAANEKLFF. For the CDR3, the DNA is TGTGCCAGTAGTATAGTTGGAGCGGCTAATGAAAAACTGTTTTTT.

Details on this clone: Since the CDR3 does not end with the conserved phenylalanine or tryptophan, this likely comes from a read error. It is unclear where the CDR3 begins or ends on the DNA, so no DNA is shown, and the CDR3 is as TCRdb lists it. The CDR3 here is CASSQEGTSGGVTV. V is TRBV3-1 (or the pseudogene TRBV3-2) and J is TRBJ2-3; the D segment call TRBD2 is taken from the table without a DNA check. The CDR3 has 14 amino acids, counting both end residues. CDR1 LGHDT and CDR2 YNNKEL come from the germline V gene (reference sequence).

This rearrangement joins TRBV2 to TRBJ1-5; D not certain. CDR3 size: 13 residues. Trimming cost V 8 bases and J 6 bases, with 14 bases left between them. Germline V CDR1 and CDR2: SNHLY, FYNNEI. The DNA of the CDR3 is TGTGCCAGCGGGAGGGAGGCTGGTCAGCCCCAGCATTTT. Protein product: CASGREAGQPQHF.

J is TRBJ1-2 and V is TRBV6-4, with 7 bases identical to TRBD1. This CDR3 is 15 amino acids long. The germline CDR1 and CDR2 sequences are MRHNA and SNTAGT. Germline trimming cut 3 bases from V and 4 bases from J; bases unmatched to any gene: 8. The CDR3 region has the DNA TGTGCCAGCAGTGAAGGCGGGGACAGCTCCTATGGCTACACCTTC. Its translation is CASSEGGDSSYGYTF.

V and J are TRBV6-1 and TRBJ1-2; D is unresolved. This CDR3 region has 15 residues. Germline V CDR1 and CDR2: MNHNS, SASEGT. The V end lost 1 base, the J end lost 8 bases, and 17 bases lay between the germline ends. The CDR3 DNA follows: TGTGCCAGCAGTGAAGGGGGTTGGGTGCGCGGGGGCTACACCTTC. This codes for CASSEGGWVRGGYTF.

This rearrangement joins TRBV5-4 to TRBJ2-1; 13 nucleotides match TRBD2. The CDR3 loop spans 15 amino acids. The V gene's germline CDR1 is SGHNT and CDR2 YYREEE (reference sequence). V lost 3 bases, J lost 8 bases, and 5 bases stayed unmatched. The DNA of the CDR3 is TGTGCCAGCAGCTCCGGACTAGCGGGAGCGGATGAGCAGTTCTTC. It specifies CASSSGLAGADEQFF.

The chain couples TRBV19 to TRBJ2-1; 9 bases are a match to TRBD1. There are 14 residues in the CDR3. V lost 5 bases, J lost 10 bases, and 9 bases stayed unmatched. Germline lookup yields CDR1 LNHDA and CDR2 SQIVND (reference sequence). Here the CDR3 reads CASSRDRALREQFF. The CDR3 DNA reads TGTGCCAGTAGTCGGGACAGGGCCCTAAGGGAGCAGTTCTTC.

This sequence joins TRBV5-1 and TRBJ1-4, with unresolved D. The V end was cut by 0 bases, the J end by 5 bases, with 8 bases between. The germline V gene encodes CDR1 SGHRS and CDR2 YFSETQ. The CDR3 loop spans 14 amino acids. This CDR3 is CASSLAGGNEKLFF. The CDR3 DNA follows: TGCGCCAGCAGCTTGGCCGGAGGGAATGAAAAACTGTTTTTT.

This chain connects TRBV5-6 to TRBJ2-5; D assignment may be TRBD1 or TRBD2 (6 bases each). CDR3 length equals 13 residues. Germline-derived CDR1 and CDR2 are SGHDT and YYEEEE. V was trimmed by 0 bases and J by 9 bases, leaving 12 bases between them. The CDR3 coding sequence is TGTGCCAGCAGCTTGGCTCGAGGGGGGTCCCAGTACTTC. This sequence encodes CASSLARGGSQYF.